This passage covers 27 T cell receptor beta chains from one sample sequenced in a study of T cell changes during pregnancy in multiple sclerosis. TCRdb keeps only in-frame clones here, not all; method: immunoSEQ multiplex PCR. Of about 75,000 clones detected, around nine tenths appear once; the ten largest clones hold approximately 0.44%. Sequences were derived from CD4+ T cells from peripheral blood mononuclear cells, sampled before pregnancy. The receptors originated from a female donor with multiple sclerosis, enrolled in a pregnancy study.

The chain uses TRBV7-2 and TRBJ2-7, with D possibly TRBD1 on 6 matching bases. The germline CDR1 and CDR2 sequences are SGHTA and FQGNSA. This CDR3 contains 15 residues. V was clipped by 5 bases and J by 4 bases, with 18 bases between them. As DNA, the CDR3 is TGTGCCAGCAGCCCCGACCGGGACATAACGTACGAGCAGTACTTC. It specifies CASSPDRDITYEQYF. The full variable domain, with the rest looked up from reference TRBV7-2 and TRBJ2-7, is GAGVSQSPSNKVTEKGKDVELRCDPISGHTALYWYRQSLGQGLEFLIYFQGNSAPDKSGLPSDRFSAERTGGSVSTLTIQRTQQEDSAVYLCASSPDRDITYEQYFGPGTRLTVT.

The chain's CDR3 is CASSSGQWGWAEAFF. The CDR3 DNA reads TGTGCCAGCAGCTCAGGACAGTGGGGTTGGGCTGAAGCTTTCTTT. V and J are TRBV7-2 and TRBJ1-1, with D possibly matching TRBD1 (6 bases). Germline V gene data show CDR1 as SGHTA and CDR2 as FQGNSA. The CDR3 runs to 15 residues. Trimming pared 4 bases from V and 6 bases from J, leaving 18 bases between. Variable domain in full (rest from reference TRBV7-2 and TRBJ1-1): GAGVSQSPSNKVTEKGKDVELRCDPISGHTALYWYRQSLGQGLEFLIYFQGNSAPDKSGLPSDRFSAERTGGSVSTLTIQRTQQEDSAVYLCASSSGQWGWAEAFFGQGTRLTVV.

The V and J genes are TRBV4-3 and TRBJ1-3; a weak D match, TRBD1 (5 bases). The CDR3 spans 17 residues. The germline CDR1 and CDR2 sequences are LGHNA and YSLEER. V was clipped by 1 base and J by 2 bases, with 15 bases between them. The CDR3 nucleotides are TGCGCCAGCAGCCAAGTTGCGGGACCTCCGGCTGGAAACACCATATATTTT. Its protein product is CASSQVAGPPAGNTIYF.

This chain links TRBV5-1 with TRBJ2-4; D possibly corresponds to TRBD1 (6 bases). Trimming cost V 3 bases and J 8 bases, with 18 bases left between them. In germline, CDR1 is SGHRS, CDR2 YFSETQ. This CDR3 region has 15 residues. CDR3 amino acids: CASSYKTGSKDIQYF. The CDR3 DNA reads TGCGCCAGCAGCTATAAGACAGGCTCTAAGGACATTCAGTACTTC.

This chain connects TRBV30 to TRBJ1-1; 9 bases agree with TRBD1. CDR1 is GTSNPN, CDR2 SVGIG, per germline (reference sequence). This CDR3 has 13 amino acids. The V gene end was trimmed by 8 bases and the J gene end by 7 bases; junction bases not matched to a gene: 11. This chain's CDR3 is CASTNRGLSEAFF. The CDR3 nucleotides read TGTGCCAGTACTAACAGGGGGCTCAGTGAAGCTTTCTTT.

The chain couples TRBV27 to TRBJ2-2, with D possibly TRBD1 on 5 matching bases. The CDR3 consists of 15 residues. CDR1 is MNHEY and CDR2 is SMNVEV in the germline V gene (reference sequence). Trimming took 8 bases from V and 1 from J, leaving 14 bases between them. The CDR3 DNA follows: TGTGCCAGCCGCCGACAGCTATTGAACACCGGGGAGCTGTTTTTT. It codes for CASRRQLLNTGELFF.

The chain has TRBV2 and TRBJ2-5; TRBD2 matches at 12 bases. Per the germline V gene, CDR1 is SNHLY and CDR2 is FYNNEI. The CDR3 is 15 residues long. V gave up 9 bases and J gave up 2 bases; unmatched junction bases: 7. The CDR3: CASQRLAGVQETQYF. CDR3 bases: TGTGCCAGTCAGCGACTAGCGGGGGTGCAAGAGACCCAGTACTTC.

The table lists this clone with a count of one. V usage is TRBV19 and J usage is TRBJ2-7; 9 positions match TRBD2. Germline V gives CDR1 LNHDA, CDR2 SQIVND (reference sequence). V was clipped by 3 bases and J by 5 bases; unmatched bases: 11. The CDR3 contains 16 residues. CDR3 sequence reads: CASSIYARSGSNEQYF. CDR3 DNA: TGTGCCAGTAGTATTTATGCGCGTAGCGGGAGTAACGAGCAGTACTTC.

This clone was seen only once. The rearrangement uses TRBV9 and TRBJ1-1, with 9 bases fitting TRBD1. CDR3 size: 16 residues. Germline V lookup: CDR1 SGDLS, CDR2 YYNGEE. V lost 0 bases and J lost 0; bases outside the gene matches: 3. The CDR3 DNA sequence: TGTGCCAGCAGCGTAGTGGGGACAGGGATGAACACTGAAGCTTTCTTT. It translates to CASSVVGTGMNTEAFF.

CDR3 nucleotides: TGTGCCAGCAGTCCTAATCAGCCCCAGCATTTT. Amino acid sequence: CASSPNQPQHF. The V gene is TRBV28, the J gene TRBJ1-5; D uncertain. Trimming took off 5 bases at V and 4 bases at J, with 3 bases between the two ends. From germline, CDR1 is MDHEN and CDR2 SYDVKM. This CDR3 has 11 amino acids.

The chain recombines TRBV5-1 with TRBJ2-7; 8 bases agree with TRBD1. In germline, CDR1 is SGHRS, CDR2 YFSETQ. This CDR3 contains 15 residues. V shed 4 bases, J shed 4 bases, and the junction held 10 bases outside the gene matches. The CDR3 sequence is CASSRSGGADYEQYF. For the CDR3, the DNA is TGCGCCAGCAGCAGATCAGGGGGCGCGGATTACGAGCAGTACTTC. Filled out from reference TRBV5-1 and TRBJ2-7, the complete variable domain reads KAGVTQTPRYLIKTRGQQVTLSCSPISGHRSVSWYQQTPGQGLQFLFEYFSETQRNKGNFPGRFSGRQFSNSRSEMNVSTLELGDSALYLCASSRSGGADYEQYFGPGTRLTVT.

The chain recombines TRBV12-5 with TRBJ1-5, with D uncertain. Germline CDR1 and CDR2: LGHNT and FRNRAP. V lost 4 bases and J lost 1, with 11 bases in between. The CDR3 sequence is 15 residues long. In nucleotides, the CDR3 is TGTGCTAGTGGTTCGAATACACCCAGCAATCAGCCCCAGCATTTT. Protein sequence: CASGSNTPSNQPQHF.

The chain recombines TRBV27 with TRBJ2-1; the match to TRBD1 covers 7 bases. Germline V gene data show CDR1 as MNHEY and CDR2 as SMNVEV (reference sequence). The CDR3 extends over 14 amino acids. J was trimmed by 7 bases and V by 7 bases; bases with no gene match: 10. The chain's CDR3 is CASTKQGKGNEQFF. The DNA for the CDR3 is TGTGCCAGCACAAAACAGGGGAAGGGGAATGAGCAGTTCTTC.

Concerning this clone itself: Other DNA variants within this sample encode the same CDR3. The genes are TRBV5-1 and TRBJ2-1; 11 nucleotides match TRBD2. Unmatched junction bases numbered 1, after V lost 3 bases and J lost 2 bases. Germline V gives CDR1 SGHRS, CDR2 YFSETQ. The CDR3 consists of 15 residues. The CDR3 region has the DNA TGCGCCAGCAGCTCGGGACTAGCGGCCTACAATGAGCAGTTCTTC. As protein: CASSSGLAAYNEQFF. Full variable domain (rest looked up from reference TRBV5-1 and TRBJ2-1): KAGVTQTPRYLIKTRGQQVTLSCSPISGHRSVSWYQQTPGQGLQFLFEYFSETQRNKGNFPGRFSGRQFSNSRSEMNVSTLELGDSALYLCASSSGLAAYNEQFFGPGTRLTVL.

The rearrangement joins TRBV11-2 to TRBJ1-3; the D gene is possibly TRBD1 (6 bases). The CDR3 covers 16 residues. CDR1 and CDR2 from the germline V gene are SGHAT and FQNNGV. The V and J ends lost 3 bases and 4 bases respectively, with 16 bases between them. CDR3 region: CASSFSPQGPGNTIYF. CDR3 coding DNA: TGTGCCAGCAGCTTCAGTCCACAGGGACCAGGAAACACCATATATTTT.

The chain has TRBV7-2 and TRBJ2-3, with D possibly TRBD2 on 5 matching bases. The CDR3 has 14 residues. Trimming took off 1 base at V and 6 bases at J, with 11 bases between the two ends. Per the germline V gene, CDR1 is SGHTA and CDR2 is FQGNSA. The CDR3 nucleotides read TGTGCCAGCAGCTTAGGTCCTGGAGGTGATACGCAGTATTTT. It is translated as CASSLGPGGDTQYF.

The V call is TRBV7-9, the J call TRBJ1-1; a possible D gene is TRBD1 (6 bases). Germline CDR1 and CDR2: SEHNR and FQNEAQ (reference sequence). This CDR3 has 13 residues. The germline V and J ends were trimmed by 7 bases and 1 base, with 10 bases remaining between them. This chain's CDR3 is CASKEQGNTEAFF. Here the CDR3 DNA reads TGTGCCAGCAAAGAACAGGGGAACACTGAAGCTTTCTTT.

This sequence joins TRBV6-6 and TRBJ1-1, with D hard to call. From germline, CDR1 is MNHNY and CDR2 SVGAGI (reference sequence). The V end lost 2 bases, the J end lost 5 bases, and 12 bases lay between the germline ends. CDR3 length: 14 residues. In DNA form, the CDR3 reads TGTGCCAGCAGTTACGTTTCCCAGTCTACTGAAGCTTTCTTT. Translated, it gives CASSYVSQSTEAFF.

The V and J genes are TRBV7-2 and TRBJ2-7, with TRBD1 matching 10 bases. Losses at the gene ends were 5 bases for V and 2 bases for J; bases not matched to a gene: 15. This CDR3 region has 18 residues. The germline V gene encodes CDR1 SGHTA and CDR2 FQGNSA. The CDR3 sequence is CASSTEGWGQGNPYEQYF. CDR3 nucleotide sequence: TGTGCCAGCAGCACTGAGGGGTGGGGACAGGGGAATCCCTACGAGCAGTACTTC.

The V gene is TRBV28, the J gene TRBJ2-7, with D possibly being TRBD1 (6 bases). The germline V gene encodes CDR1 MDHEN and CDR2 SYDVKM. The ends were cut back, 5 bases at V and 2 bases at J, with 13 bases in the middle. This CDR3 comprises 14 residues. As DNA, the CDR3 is TGTGCCAGCAGTCGCGTACAGGGACCCTACGAGCAGTACTTC. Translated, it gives CASSRVQGPYEQYF.

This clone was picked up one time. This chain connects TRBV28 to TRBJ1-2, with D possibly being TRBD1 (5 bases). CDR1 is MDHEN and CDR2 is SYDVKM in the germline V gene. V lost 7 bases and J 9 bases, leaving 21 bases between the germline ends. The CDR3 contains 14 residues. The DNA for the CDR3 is TGTGCCAGCACAGTGGGGGGGGAGAACCAAAGCTACACCTTC. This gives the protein CASTVGGENQSYTF.

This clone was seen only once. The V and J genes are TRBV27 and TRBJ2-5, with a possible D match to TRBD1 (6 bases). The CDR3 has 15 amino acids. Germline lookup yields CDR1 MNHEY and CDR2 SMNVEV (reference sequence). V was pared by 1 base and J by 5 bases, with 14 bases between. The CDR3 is CASSLLGGGLETQYF. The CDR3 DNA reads TGTGCCAGCAGTTTATTAGGGGGTGGGTTGGAGACCCAGTACTTC.

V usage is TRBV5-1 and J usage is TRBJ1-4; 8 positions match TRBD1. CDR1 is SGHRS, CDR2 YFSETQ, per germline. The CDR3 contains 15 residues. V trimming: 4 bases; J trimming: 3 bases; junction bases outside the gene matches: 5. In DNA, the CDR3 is TGCGCCAGCAGCCCAGGGGGCAGAGCTAATGAAAAACTGTTTTTT. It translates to CASSPGGRANEKLFF.

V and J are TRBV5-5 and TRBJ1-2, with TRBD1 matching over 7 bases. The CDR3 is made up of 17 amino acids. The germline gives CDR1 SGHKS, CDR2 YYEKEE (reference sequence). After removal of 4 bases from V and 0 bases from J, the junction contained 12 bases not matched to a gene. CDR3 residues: CASSPITGTAPNYGYTF. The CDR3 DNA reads TGTGCCAGCAGCCCCATCACCGGGACAGCACCTAACTATGGCTACACCTTC.

This CDR3 reads CASRWRGGLNEKLFF. As DNA, the CDR3 is TGTGCCAGCAGATGGAGGGGGGGATTAAATGAAAAACTGTTTTTT. The chain joins TRBV5-8 to TRBJ1-4; D may be TRBD1 (6 bases). The CDR3 spans 15 residues. The V end was cut by 5 bases, the J end by 5 bases, with 16 bases between. Germline CDR1 reads SGHTS; CDR2 reads YDEGEE.

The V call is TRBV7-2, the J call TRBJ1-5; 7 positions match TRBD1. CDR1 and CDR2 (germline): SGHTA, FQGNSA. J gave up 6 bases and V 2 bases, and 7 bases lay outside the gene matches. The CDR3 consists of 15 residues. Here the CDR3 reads CASSLLSGGSQPQHF. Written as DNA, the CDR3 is TGTGCCAGCAGCTTATTATCAGGGGGTTCTCAGCCCCAGCATTTT.

CDR3 nucleotide sequence: TGCAGCGTCGCCGGTAACTATGGCTACACCTTC. Protein: CSVAGNYGYTF. The chain has TRBV29-1 and TRBJ1-2; D uncertain. Germline loops: CDR1 SQVTM, CDR2 ANQGSEA. This CDR3 contains 11 residues. V lost 6 bases to trimming and J lost 1 base, with 6 bases between them.